This T cell receptor beta chain was observed in a study of blood T cells in healthy people across ages. Germline CDR1 is SGHRS and CDR2 is YFSETQ. CDR3 size: 16 residues. J lost 1 base, V lost 0 bases, and 5 bases had no gene match. It was with a sample-barcoded 5' primer and a J-beta primer mix that a second PCR of roughly 7 to 12 cycles was run. In TCRdb, the 5' RACE reads were re-called with MiXCR into one record per CDR3 protein. This table has approximately 760,000 distinct CDR3 sequences, roughly 25% appearing once. The same sample was also used in a study of T cells of mothers and their children. As that report states: In this cohort, donors were a few healthy Caucasian mothers plus their six children. Unrelated pairs and related pairs have their TCR recombination output shaped similarly by thymic selection.

Sequences were obtained from blood. This sequence was found in a boy between 5 and 17 years old in good health. The rearrangement links TRBV5-1 to TRBJ2-7; 9 bases are a match to TRBD1. In DNA form, the CDR3 reads TGCGCCAGCAGCTTGGGGGGACAGGGTGATTCCTACGAGCAGTACTTC. Protein sequence: CASSLGGQGDSYEQYF.